The 21 T cell receptor beta chains below were found in one sample sequenced in a study of shared clonotypes between healthy human individuals (dated by TCRdb to the early 2020s). The library was made by the immunoSEQ multiplex PCR assay. Held by TCRdb, this immuneACCESS table contains in-frame sequences only and omits some clones. Under half of the omission traces to an unresolved V gene where checked; the cause of the rest is unknown. The sample data list fewer than 100,000 clones, and under 70% of these were observed just once. Roughly 43% of the sample lies in the top ten. The material sequenced was memory CD8+ T cells sorted from blood. Read against the paper, the sample's cell subset or site label means: CD45RO+ cells pooled with CCR7-negative TemRA cells. All receptors derive from a man under 40 in good health.

This clone has at least ten counts. The gene calls are TRBV5-1 and TRBJ1-1; TRBD1 matches 7 bases. CDR3 length: 14 amino acids. Germline V gene sequence: CDR1 SGHRS, CDR2 YFSETQ. J was trimmed by 6 bases and V by 4 bases; bases with no gene match: 9. The CDR3 sequence: CASSVKGAWAEAFF. CDR3 bases: TGCGCCAGCAGCGTCAAGGGGGCATGGGCTGAAGCTTTCTTT.

CDR3 residues: CASSPQFPLAGDYEQYF. In DNA form, the CDR3 reads TGTGCCAGCAGTCCACAGTTCCCTCTAGCGGGGGACTACGAGCAGTACTTC. This sequence joins TRBV27 and TRBJ2-7, with TRBD2 identical over 10 bases. This CDR3 has 17 amino acids. The germline CDR1 and CDR2 sequences are MNHEY and SMNVEV (reference sequence). The V gene end was trimmed by 5 bases and the J gene end by 3 bases; junction bases not matched to a gene: 13.

The chain is built from TRBV2 and TRBJ2-7, with D possibly being TRBD2 (6 bases). Trimming cost V 9 bases and J 6 bases, with 15 bases left between them. There are 12 residues in the CDR3. Germline lookup yields CDR1 SNHLY and CDR2 FYNNEI. The CDR3 loop is CARGQGGGEQYF. DNA for the CDR3: TGTGCCAGAGGGCAGGGAGGAGGCGAGCAGTACTTC.

This clone was seen once. This chain uses TRBV6-1 with TRBJ1-1; 10 nucleotides line up with TRBD1. Germline V lookup: CDR1 MNHNS, CDR2 SASEGT. V trimming: 0 bases; J trimming: 6 bases; junction bases outside the gene matches: 4. The CDR3 runs to 15 residues. As DNA, the CDR3 is TGTGCCAGCAGTGAAGCTGCAGGACAGGGGGCTGAAGCTTTCTTT. Residues: CASSEAAGQGAEAFF.

The sample holds many counts of this clone. The sample carries other DNA sequences with the same CDR3. J is TRBJ2-3 and V is TRBV11-2; D is perhaps TRBD1 or TRBD2 (5 bases each). Trimming pared 1 base from V and 6 bases from J, leaving 5 bases between. CDR3 size: 12 residues. CDR1 and CDR2 (germline): SGHAT, FQNNGV. CDR3 sequence reads: CASSLGGDTQYF. CDR3 nucleotide sequence: TGTGCCAGCAGCTTAGGGGGGGATACGCAGTATTTT.

The chain joins TRBV6-6 to TRBJ2-2, with a weak D call TRBD1 (5 bases). Germline V CDR1 and CDR2: MNHNY, SVGAGI (reference sequence). The CDR3 runs 14 residues. V was pared by 6 bases and J by 6 bases, with 14 bases between. This chain's CDR3 is CASRRQLAAGELFF. DNA of the CDR3: TGTGCCAGCAGGAGACAGTTGGCCGCCGGGGAGCTGTTTTTT.

This chain connects TRBV4-1 to TRBJ2-2; D not certain. V lost 1 base to trimming and J lost 6 bases, with 24 bases between them. CDR1 is MGHRA, CDR2 YSYEKL, per germline. CDR3 length equals 19 residues. The CDR3 region is CASSQVRYRIDVKAGELFF. The CDR3 coding sequence is TGCGCCAGCAGCCAAGTGAGATACCGCATAGACGTGAAGGCCGGGGAGCTGTTTTTT.

This chain joins TRBV15 and TRBJ2-4, with D maybe TRBD2 (7 bases). CDR1 LNHNV and CDR2 YYDKDF come from the germline V gene (reference sequence). The CDR3 covers 15 residues. V lost 5 bases, J lost 5 bases, and 16 bases lay in between. CDR3 sequence (DNA): TGTGCCACCAGCCACAGAGGGGGGGGCCAAAACATTCAGTACTTC. It codes for CATSHRGGGQNIQYF.

V is TRBV2 and J is TRBJ1-3; perhaps TRBD1 as D (6 bases). Looked up from germline, CDR1 is SNHLY and CDR2 is FYNNEI. This CDR3 comprises 14 residues. V was shortened by 6 bases and J by 3 bases, with 12 bases between the two germline ends. In nucleotides, the CDR3 is TGTGCCAGCAGGGACACAGGGATTGGAAACACCATATATTTT. Amino acid sequence: CASRDTGIGNTIYF.

The chain joins TRBV11-3 to TRBJ2-7; D may be TRBD1 or TRBD2 (5 bases each). This CDR3 has 17 residues. Between the trimmed V and J ends, which lost 5 bases and 6 bases, there was a span of 26 bases. Per germline, CDR1 SGHNT and CDR2 YENEEA. The CDR3 here is CASSPPPRQGWGSEQYF. In DNA, the CDR3 is TGTGCCAGCAGCCCCCCTCCCCGGCAGGGCTGGGGGAGCGAGCAGTACTTC.

This clone occurred a few times. The rearrangement uses TRBV5-1 and TRBJ2-1; TRBD1 matches 8 bases. Germline lookup yields CDR1 SGHRS and CDR2 YFSETQ. The CDR3 is 13 residues long. With 4 bases clipped from V and 9 bases from J, the junction kept 6 bases outside the gene matches. The CDR3 here is CASSSHQGAEQFF. In DNA, the CDR3 is TGCGCCAGCAGCAGCCACCAGGGGGCTGAGCAGTTCTTC.

The chain employs TRBV7-2 and TRBJ1-5; perhaps TRBD1 as D (5 bases). The V end was cut by 5 bases, the J end by 2 bases, with 7 bases between. CDR3 length: 13 residues. CDR1 and CDR2 (germline): SGHTA, FQGNSA. The CDR3 region has the DNA TGTGCCAGCAGCATCAGGGGCAATCAGCCCCAGCATTTT. Protein sequence: CASSIRGNQPQHF.

This clone has ten or more counts. The genes are TRBV27 and TRBJ2-6; D not certain. The CDR3 covers 15 residues. Germline V gene sequence: CDR1 MNHEY, CDR2 SMNVEV (reference sequence). Trimming removed 5 bases from V and 0 bases from J, with 8 bases in between. Here the CDR3 reads CASSLSHSGANVLTF. CDR3 DNA sequence: TGTGCCAGCAGTCTCAGCCACTCTGGGGCCAACGTCCTGACTTTC.

The rearrangement links TRBV7-9 to TRBJ2-3; 10 bases agree with TRBD2. The germline CDR1 and CDR2 sequences are SEHNR and FQNEAQ (reference sequence). The V segment lost 5 bases and the J segment 6 bases; nucleotides outside the gene matches: 11. This CDR3 is built from 16 residues. The CDR3 region has the DNA TGTGCCAGCAGCCCCACTCTAGCGGGAGTCGCGGATACGCAGTATTTT. Translating gives CASSPTLAGVADTQYF.

The chain has TRBV5-4 and TRBJ1-2, with TRBD1 matching 9 bases. CDR3 length: 15 residues. CDR1 SGHNT and CDR2 YYREEE come from the germline V gene (reference sequence). The V and J ends lost 5 bases and 1 base, in that order; junction bases with no gene match: 6. The CDR3 reads CASRWTGDHNYGYTF. As DNA, the CDR3 is TGTGCCAGCAGATGGACAGGGGACCATAACTATGGCTACACCTTC. The whole variable domain, filled in from reference TRBV5-4 and TRBJ1-2, reads ETGVTQSPTHLIKTRGQQVTLRCSSQSGHNTVSWYQQALGQGPQFIFQYYREEENGRGNFPPRFSGLQFPNYSSELNVNALELDDSALYLCASRWTGDHNYGYTFGSGTRLTVV.

V and J are TRBV29-1 and TRBJ2-1, with D possibly being TRBD1 (5 bases). From germline, CDR1 is SQVTM and CDR2 ANQGSEA. V dropped 4 bases and J dropped 8 bases, with 15 bases sitting between them. This CDR3 comprises 13 residues. The CDR3 sequence: CSVGRAPPDEQFF. CDR3 bases: TGCAGCGTTGGCAGGGCCCCTCCCGATGAGCAGTTCTTC.

The rearrangement joins TRBV7-9 to TRBJ2-1; a possible D gene is TRBD2 (5 bases). Germline CDR1 is SEHNR and CDR2 is FQNEAQ (reference sequence). The V gene lost 3 bases and the J gene lost 4 bases, with 13 bases spanning the gap. There are 15 residues in the CDR3. CDR3 amino acids: CASSFSASGYNEQFF. CDR3 sequence (DNA): TGTGCCAGCAGCTTTAGCGCCTCCGGGTACAATGAGCAGTTCTTC.

This clone was recorded at least ten times. The V and J genes are TRBV11-2 and TRBJ2-2; D is unresolved. The germline V and J ends were trimmed by 5 bases and 5 bases, with 6 bases remaining between them. The CDR3 length is 12 residues. Germline assignment: CDR1 SGHAT and CDR2 FQNNGV. The CDR3 DNA is TGTGCCAGCAGCCCCGGGACCGGGGAGCTGTTTTTT. This translates into CASSPGTGELFF.

The genes are TRBV2 and TRBJ1-2; maybe TRBD1 (5 bases). Germline lookup yields CDR1 SNHLY and CDR2 FYNNEI. The CDR3 extends over 15 amino acids. Trimming removed 6 bases at V and 3 bases at J, with 17 bases between. The CDR3 sequence is CASSLQDPVYYGYTF. The CDR3 DNA reads as TGTGCCAGCAGCCTACAGGACCCTGTTTACTATGGCTACACCTTC.

This clone came up once. The genes are TRBV7-3 and TRBJ2-1; D not certain. The V gene lost 3 bases and the J gene lost 4 bases, with 7 bases spanning the gap. CDR1 SGHTA and CDR2 FQGTGA come from the germline V gene. The CDR3 length is 13 residues. The CDR3 region has the DNA TGTGCCAGCAGCTTCGCAGATTACAATGAGCAGTTCTTC. It encodes CASSFADYNEQFF.

The chain combines TRBV9 with TRBJ2-5; D may correspond to TRBD1 or TRBD2 (5 bases each). The CDR3 consists of 17 residues. The V gene's germline CDR1 is SGDLS and CDR2 YYNGEE. V shed 4 bases and J shed 2 bases, with 21 bases lying between them. The CDR3 protein is CASSLGASGIEQETQYF. The CDR3 DNA sequence: TGTGCCAGCAGCCTCGGGGCCTCTGGGATAGAGCAAGAGACCCAGTACTTC.